This T cell receptor beta chain appears in the sequencing data of a study of blood T cell repertoires in COVID-19. The overall study: The study drew acute and convalescent COVID-19 samples from the United States, Italy and Spain. T cells, B-cell-depleted T cells, or PBMCs provided the cDNA or gDNA that served as material.

This clone has only one observation. J lost 4 bases, V lost 7 bases, and 8 bases had no gene match. The germline gives CDR1 SNHLY, CDR2 FYNNEI. The CDR3 loop spans 14 amino acids. Profiling relied on immunoSEQ multiplex PCR, and the TCRdb table lists in-frame clones only, not all of them. The sample includes hundreds of thousands of clones, about 85% of them seen just once. The sequenced sample consisted of peripheral blood. The chain carries TRBV2 and TRBJ1-2; 8 nucleotides agree with TRBD1. The receptor was isolated from a man aged 40-55 years with acute or convalescent COVID-19. CDR3 nucleotide sequence: TGTGCCAGCACTGTGACGGACAGGGCCTATGGCTACACCTTC. This codes for CASTVTDRAYGYTF.